One and the same sample provided the 30 T cell receptor beta chains below, sequenced in a study of blood T cells in healthy people across ages. Using a J-beta primer mix together with a sample-barcoded 5' primer, a second PCR was run for roughly 7 to 11 cycles. TCRdb passed the 5' RACE reads through MiXCR, listing each CDR3 protein once. The sample carries hundreds of thousands of distinct CDR3 sequences, roughly 48% recorded once. The sequencing input was blood. The receptors here all came from a man of 80 years or more in good health.

This clonotype was seen repeatedly, ten times or more. V gene TRBV18 combines with J gene TRBJ2-5; no firm D call. Trimming took off 1 base at V and 3 bases at J, with 3 bases between the two ends. Germline CDR1 reads KGHSH; CDR2 reads LQKENI. This CDR3 comprises 12 residues. CDR3 region: CASSPREETQYF. CDR3 DNA: TGTGCCAGCTCACCACGGGAAGAGACCCAGTACTTC.

The V call is TRBV10-3, the J call TRBJ1-2; D might be TRBD1 (6 bases). In germline, CDR1 is ENHRY, CDR2 SYGVKD. Trimming removed 8 bases at V and 4 bases at J, with 14 bases between. This CDR3 has 13 amino acids. The CDR3 nucleotides are TGTGCCATCCGACAGGACTTGAGCTATGGCTACACCTTC. Its translation is CAIRQDLSYGYTF.

The chain is built from TRBV7-2 and TRBJ2-3; D is undetermined. V lost 3 bases, J lost 7 bases, and 23 bases lay in between. The CDR3 loop spans 17 amino acids. Germline V gives CDR1 SGHTA, CDR2 FQGNSA. The CDR3 sequence: CASSFLGGGTLGHTQYF. CDR3 sequence (DNA): TGTGCCAGCAGCTTCCTAGGTGGCGGCACACTCGGGCATACGCAGTATTTT.

The count of this clonotype is one. The chain carries TRBV11-1 and TRBJ1-2, with D perhaps matching TRBD1 (6 bases). Per the germline V gene, CDR1 is SGHAT and CDR2 is FQDESV (reference sequence). The CDR3 has 14 amino acids. The V end was cut by 5 bases, the J end by 12 bases, with 22 bases between. In nucleotides, the CDR3 is TGTGCCAGCAGCAACCGACAGGAATATGTGGGCCACACCTTC. Encoded protein: CASSNRQEYVGHTF.

This clonotype has at least ten counts. The genes are TRBV6-6 and TRBJ2-7; TRBD1 is a possible D gene (5 bases). The length of the CDR3 is 13 residues. CDR1 MNHNY and CDR2 SVGAGI come from the germline V gene (reference sequence). The V end was cut by 4 bases, the J end by 3 bases, with 10 bases between. Written as DNA, the CDR3 is TGTGCCAGCAGTTTCGACAGTATCTACGAGCAGTACTTC. It specifies CASSFDSIYEQYF.

In its sample, this clonotype was seen a few times. The chain combines TRBV5-5 with TRBJ1-1; no firm D call. Germline V CDR1 and CDR2: SGHKS, YYEKEE (reference sequence). Trimming cost V 0 bases and J 0 bases, with 6 bases left between them. There are 14 residues in the CDR3. CDR3 nucleotides: TGTGCCAGCAGCTTGGAAGGGATGAACACTGAAGCTTTCTTT. Protein product: CASSLEGMNTEAFF.

This clonotype appeared a few times. This rearrangement joins TRBV6-5 to TRBJ1-4; weak D call: TRBD1 (6 bases). Germline-derived CDR1 and CDR2 are MNHEY and SVGAGI. The CDR3 length is 15 residues. V gave up 0 bases and J gave up 5 bases, with 10 bases separating them. In DNA, the CDR3 is TGTGCCAGCAGTTACTCACAGGGTCGGAATGAAAAACTGTTTTTT. It translates to CASSYSQGRNEKLFF.

This clonotype was seen many times. J is TRBJ2-6 and V is TRBV6-6; D call uncertain. Germline CDR1 is MNHNY and CDR2 is SVGAGI (reference sequence). CDR3 length: 16 amino acids. Trimming pared 0 bases from V and 0 bases from J, leaving 6 bases between. CDR3 DNA: TGTGCCAGCAGTTACTCAGGCAACTCTGGGGCCAACGTCCTGACTTTC. This encodes CASSYSGNSGANVLTF.

J is TRBJ2-7 and V is TRBV14, with D tentatively TRBD2 (5 bases). Germline V gene lookup returns CDR1 SGHDN and CDR2 FVKESK. The CDR3 totals 14 residues. The V gene lost 1 base and the J gene lost 5 bases, with 12 bases spanning the gap. CDR3 protein: CASSQVEGFNEQYF. CDR3 in DNA: TGTGCCAGCAGCCAAGTTGAGGGTTTCAACGAGCAGTACTTC.

This clonotype was counted between two and nine times. V gene TRBV7-9 combines with J gene TRBJ2-3; possible D gene TRBD1, 6 bases. CDR1 is SEHNR and CDR2 is FQNEAQ in the germline V gene (reference sequence). Between the trimmed V and J ends, which lost 8 bases and 5 bases, there was a span of 8 bases. The CDR3 is 11 residues long. In DNA, the CDR3 is TGTGCCAGCCGGACAGTAGATACGCAGTATTTT. It encodes CASRTVDTQYF.

This chain joins TRBV5-1 and TRBJ2-3; D call uncertain. This CDR3 has 13 residues. Per germline, CDR1 SGHRS and CDR2 YFSETQ. The V gene lost 0 bases and the J gene lost 9 bases, with 11 bases spanning the gap. CDR3 loop: CASSLGVLDTQYF. The CDR3 DNA follows: TGCGCCAGCAGCTTGGGGGTCCTTGACACGCAGTATTTT.

This clonotype has only one observation. This chain links TRBV15 with TRBJ1-6; TRBD1 might be the D (6 bases). CDR1 is LNHNV and CDR2 is YYDKDF in the germline V gene (reference sequence). The CDR3 spans 16 residues. V was cut by 0 bases and J by 8 bases, with 14 bases left in between. The CDR3 bases are TGTGCCACCAGCAGAGATCTAGTACAGGGCTATTCACCCCTCCACTTT. The encoded protein is CATSRDLVQGYSPLHF.

This chain connects TRBV4-2 to TRBJ2-3, with a possible D match to TRBD1 (6 bases). The CDR3 extends over 17 amino acids. Trimming left V 0 bases short and J 0 bases short, with 13 bases between. Germline V lookup: CDR1 LGHNA, CDR2 YNFKEQ. This CDR3 reads CASSQDLGRGSTDTQYF. CDR3 bases: TGTGCCAGCAGCCAAGATCTGGGCAGGGGAAGCACAGATACGCAGTATTTT.

V gene TRBV27 combines with J gene TRBJ2-4, with D unresolved. The DNA matches TRBJ2-7 better at its end, which makes the J call doubtful. The CDR3 length is 12 residues. Germline loops: CDR1 MNHEY, CDR2 SMNVEV (reference sequence). Written as DNA, the CDR3 is TGTGCCAGCAGTCCCCTGGGAACCGAGCAGTACTTC. Residues: CASSPLGTEQYF.

As for this clonotype: Mismatch with germline at one junction end may stem from a read error. The chain uses TRBV29-1 and TRBJ1-2, with a tentative D call TRBD1 (5 bases). CDR1 is SQVTM, CDR2 ANQGSEA, per germline. This CDR3 spans 13 amino acids. The chain's CDR3 is CSVEGVLNYGYTF. The CDR3 nucleotides read TGCAGCGTGGAAGGGGTGTTAAACTATGGCTACACCTTC.

This chain uses TRBV9 with TRBJ2-5, with no clear D. The J call may be mistaken, given a closer DNA end match to TRBJ2-4. The CDR3 length is 15 residues. CDR1 and CDR2 from the germline V gene are SGDLS and YYNGEE. In nucleotides, the CDR3 is TGTGCCAGCAGCGTAGAAGGCGCTGCCAAAAACATTCAGTACTTC. Translated: CASSVEGAAKNIQYF.

This clonotype was picked up one time. The rearrangement links TRBV7-2 to TRBJ2-5; possibly TRBD2 for D (5 bases). CDR1 and CDR2 (germline): SGHTA, FQGNSA. This CDR3 has 16 residues. V gave up 5 bases and J gave up 5 bases, with 21 bases separating them. CDR3 protein: CASSPGFSAWSETQYF. The CDR3 DNA is TGTGCCAGCAGCCCGGGATTTAGCGCGTGGTCGGAGACCCAGTACTTC.

Only a few counts were recorded for this clonotype. This rearrangement joins TRBV11-2 to TRBJ2-1; 10 bases are a match to TRBD2. V lost 1 base to trimming and J lost 0 bases; unmatched junction nucleotides: 0. In germline, CDR1 is SGHAT, CDR2 FQNNGV. There are 16 residues in the CDR3. The CDR3 sequence is CASSLGTSGSYNEQFF. For the CDR3, the DNA is TGTGCCAGCAGCTTAGGGACTAGCGGCTCCTACAATGAGCAGTTCTTC.

V and J are TRBV12-3 or TRBV12-4 and TRBJ2-1; 16 bases match TRBD2. The junction had 12 bases not matched to a gene; V was cut back by 5 bases and J by 5 bases. This CDR3 has 19 residues. The CDR3 here is CASSPQTGTSGGANNEQFF. The CDR3, as DNA: TGTGCCAGCAGTCCACAGACAGGGACTAGCGGGGGGGCAAACAATGAGCAGTTCTTC.

As regards this clonotype: Germline is not matched at one junction end, which may reflect a read error. V is TRBV6-6 and J is TRBJ2-5; 7 nucleotides line up with TRBD1. The J call may not be correct, given that the DNA end is closer to TRBJ2-7. The CDR3 has 16 amino acids. CDR1 and CDR2 from the germline V gene are MNHNY and SVGAGI (reference sequence). The CDR3 DNA is TGTACCAGCAGTTATGTGGCAGGGGGTGCGGGTTACGAGCAGTACTTC. Translation: CTSSYVAGGAGYEQYF.

The CDR3 is CSAPRTGTYDEQFF. CDR3 nucleotide sequence: TGCAGTGCTCCTAGGACAGGGACGTACGATGAGCAGTTCTTC. The rearrangement links TRBV20-1 to TRBJ2-1, with TRBD1 matching over 8 bases. The CDR3 totals 14 residues. Germline V gives CDR1 DFQATT, CDR2 SNEGSKA (reference sequence). With V trimmed by 5 bases and J by 8 bases, 11 bases remained unmatched.

The chain has TRBV6-1 and TRBJ1-2; 8 bases are shared with TRBD1. Trimming took 4 bases from V and 8 from J; bases not matched to a gene: 12. This CDR3 has 15 amino acids. Germline loops: CDR1 MNHNS, CDR2 SASEGT. This chain's CDR3 is CASSGTGSLYFGYTF. The CDR3 region has the DNA TGTGCCAGCAGTGGGACAGGGAGCCTATATTTCGGCTACACCTTC.

The gene calls are TRBV7-9 and TRBJ1-5; tentatively, D is TRBD1 (6 bases). Trimming removed 8 bases at V and 2 bases at J, with 10 bases between. The germline gives CDR1 SEHNR, CDR2 FQNEAQ (reference sequence). This CDR3 has 13 amino acids. In nucleotides, the CDR3 is TGTGCCAGCTCCCCAGGGGGCAATCAGCCCCAGCATTTT. It specifies CASSPGGNQPQHF.

The chain employs TRBV29-1 and TRBJ1-1, with 10 bases matching TRBD1. The CDR3 runs 13 residues. Germline loops: CDR1 SQVTM, CDR2 ANQGSEA. J gave up 9 bases and V 7 bases, and 11 bases lay outside the gene matches. The CDR3 DNA follows: TGCAGCGGATGGGACAGGGGAATGGAGAAAGCTTTCTTT. Amino acids: CSGWDRGMEKAFF.

The V and J genes are TRBV27 and TRBJ2-2; D assignment may be TRBD1 or TRBD2 (6 bases each). The CDR3 is 15 residues long. V was pared by 2 bases and J by 2 bases, with 9 bases between. Germline V lookup: CDR1 MNHEY, CDR2 SMNVEV (reference sequence). CDR3 protein: CASSLRGPNTGELFF. In DNA form, the CDR3 reads TGTGCCAGCAGTTTACGGGGGCCAAACACCGGGGAGCTGTTTTTT.

This clonotype was found many times. The rearrangement uses TRBV6-1 and TRBJ1-4; 7 bases map to TRBD1. V lost 5 bases to trimming and J lost 0 bases; unmatched junction nucleotides: 12. CDR3 length equals 18 residues. Germline V gives CDR1 MNHNS, CDR2 SASEGT. CDR3 sequence: CASSLGGDSYSTNEKLFF. CDR3 coding DNA: TGTGCCAGCAGTCTGGGCGGGGACAGCTATTCAACTAATGAAAAACTGTTTTTT.

The chain carries TRBV29-1 and TRBJ1-4; tentative D call: TRBD1 (6 bases). Per the germline V gene, CDR1 is SQVTM and CDR2 is ANQGSEA. The CDR3 covers 13 residues. The germline V and J ends were trimmed by 8 bases and 8 bases, with 18 bases remaining between them. The CDR3 DNA sequence: TGCAGCACCCAAGAAGGGGACAACGAAAAACTGTTTTTT. Protein product: CSTQEGDNEKLFF.

The rearrangement uses TRBV10-3 and TRBJ2-1; 10 positions agree with TRBD2. Germline loops: CDR1 ENHRY, CDR2 SYGVKD. V gave up 6 bases and J gave up 0 bases; unmatched junction bases: 14. The CDR3 contains 19 residues. The DNA of the CDR3 is TGTGCCATCAGCCGAGGAGGTAGCGGGGGGTTAACCTCCTACAATGAGCAGTTCTTC. It is translated as CAISRGGSGGLTSYNEQFF.

This clonotype has only a few counts. This sequence joins TRBV29-1 and TRBJ2-2, with a possible D match to TRBD2 (5 bases). Germline CDR1 and CDR2: SQVTM and ANQGSEA. The CDR3 is 14 amino acids. V lost 6 bases and J 2 bases, leaving 13 bases between the germline ends. CDR3 amino acids: CSVGLTRNTGELFF. The CDR3 DNA follows: TGCAGCGTGGGCTTAACTAGAAACACCGGGGAGCTGTTTTTT.

The chain carries TRBV11-2 and TRBJ2-2; D unresolved. There are 14 residues in the CDR3. Germline assignment: CDR1 SGHAT and CDR2 FQNNGV. V dropped 1 base and J dropped 1 base, with 4 bases sitting between them. CDR3 in DNA: TGTGCCAGCAGCTTAGCAGTGAACACCGGGGAGCTGTTTTTT. Translation: CASSLAVNTGELFF.